These 28 T cell receptor beta chains originate from one sample sequenced in a study of CD8+ T cells in alopecia areata. Sequencing used cDNA as its template, made by extracting RNA and reverse transcribing it. The table came from immunoSEQ multiplex PCR; TCRdb's copy has only in-frame clones and leaves some out. The sample holds over 120,000 clones, about half seen once. The source material was CD4+ T cells sorted from blood, sampled at week 0. All receptors come from a human donor with alopecia areata.

The chain has TRBV9 and TRBJ2-1, with TRBD2 matching 11 bases. The V segment lost 4 bases and the J segment 6 bases; nucleotides outside the gene matches: 9. This CDR3 comprises 16 residues. Germline lookup yields CDR1 SGDLS and CDR2 YYNGEE. CDR3 amino acids: CASSMKGLAATNEQFF. The CDR3 nucleotides are TGTGCCAGCAGCATGAAGGGACTAGCGGCAACCAATGAGCAGTTCTTC. The full variable domain, completed using reference TRBV9 and TRBJ2-1, is DSGVTQTPKHLITATGQRVTLRCSPRSGDLSVYWYQQSLDQGLQFLIQYYNGEERAKGNILERFSAQQFPDLHSELNLSSLELGDSALYFCASSMKGLAATNEQFFGPGTRLTVL.

The J gene is TRBJ2-1, the V gene TRBV7-2; the D gene is possibly TRBD1 (5 bases). Germline-derived CDR1 and CDR2 are SGHTA and FQGNSA. The germline V and J ends were trimmed by 5 bases and 7 bases, with 18 bases remaining between them. This CDR3 is built from 15 residues. The CDR3 region has the DNA TGTGCCAGCAGCGAGCCCGGCCTGAAGGGGAATGAGCAGTTCTTC. This gives the protein CASSEPGLKGNEQFF.

CDR3 bases: TGCAGCGTCCAAGGACTAGAAACCCAGTACTTC. As protein: CSVQGLETQYF. The V gene is TRBV29-1, the J gene TRBJ2-5; 7 nucleotides line up with TRBD2. V shed 6 bases, J shed 8 bases, and the junction held 6 bases outside the gene matches. The CDR3 has 11 amino acids. The germline gives CDR1 SQVTM, CDR2 ANQGSEA.

This clone was counted between two and nine times. The rearrangement uses TRBV30 and TRBJ1-1; D uncertain. V gave up 8 bases and J gave up 8 bases, with 18 bases separating them. The CDR3 sequence is 12 residues long. Germline V gene data show CDR1 as GTSNPN and CDR2 as SVGIG (reference sequence). This CDR3 reads CATGFHENEAFF. DNA for the CDR3: TGTGCCACGGGCTTCCATGAAAACGAAGCTTTCTTT.

V gene TRBV19 combines with J gene TRBJ2-7; maybe TRBD1 (5 bases). CDR3 size: 13 residues. Germline CDR1 LNHDA, CDR2 SQIVND (reference sequence). The ends were cut back, 6 bases at V and 6 bases at J, with 15 bases in the middle. The CDR3 reads CASRTTQGIEQYF. The CDR3 bases are TGTGCCAGTAGGACCACTCAGGGCATCGAGCAGTACTTC.

This rearrangement joins TRBV7-9 to TRBJ1-1, with D perhaps TRBD1 (6 bases). The germline gives CDR1 SEHNR, CDR2 FQNEAQ (reference sequence). This CDR3 is 15 amino acids long. V gave up 7 bases and J gave up 3 bases, with 18 bases separating them. The CDR3 region is CASTEGGGAYTEAFF. CDR3 nucleotides: TGTGCCAGCACAGAAGGTGGGGGGGCTTACACTGAAGCTTTCTTT. Variable domain in full (rest from reference TRBV7-9 and TRBJ1-1): DTGVSQNPRHKITKRGQNVTFRCDPISEHNRLYWYRQTLGQGPEFLTYFQNEAQLEKSRLLSDRFSAERPKGSFSTLEIQRTEQGDSAMYLCASTEGGGAYTEAFFGQGTRLTVV.

The chain uses TRBV15 and TRBJ2-7; weak D call: TRBD2 (6 bases). The CDR3 is 15 residues long. Germline values: CDR1 LNHNV, CDR2 YYDKDF (reference sequence). The ends were cut back, 5 bases at V and 2 bases at J, with 16 bases in the middle. The CDR3 sequence is CATSPGRREPYEQYF. The DNA of the CDR3 is TGTGCCACCAGCCCGGGGCGGCGGGAACCCTACGAGCAGTACTTC.

The chain links TRBV9 to TRBJ1-1; D ambiguous. Germline assignment: CDR1 SGDLS and CDR2 YYNGEE. V was pared by 3 bases and J by 5 bases, with 14 bases between. The CDR3 has 14 residues. The DNA of the CDR3 is TGTGCCAGCAGCGGCGACCGGATGGGTACTGAAGCTTTCTTT. Its protein product is CASSGDRMGTEAFF.

The rearrangement links TRBV11-1 to TRBJ2-1; D is unresolved. V was pared by 3 bases and J by 8 bases, with 5 bases between. The germline V gene has CDR1 SGHAT and CDR2 FQDESV (reference sequence). This CDR3 has 11 amino acids. CDR3 bases: TGTGCCAGCAGCTTCGACCATGAGCAGTTCTTC. Its protein is CASSFDHEQFF.

The rearrangement uses TRBV28 and TRBJ2-3, with 8 bases fitting TRBD1. Germline V lookup: CDR1 MDHEN, CDR2 SYDVKM. The CDR3 spans 16 residues. The J segment lost 2 bases and the V segment lost 5 bases, leaving 9 bases of the junction unmatched. The CDR3 spells CASSIQTGAITDTQYF. The DNA for the CDR3 is TGTGCCAGCAGTATACAGACAGGGGCGATCACAGATACGCAGTATTTT.

V and J are TRBV7-6 and TRBJ2-3, with TRBD1 identical over 7 bases. CDR1 SGHVS and CDR2 FNYEAQ come from the germline V gene. The CDR3 is 14 amino acids. With 2 bases clipped from V and 4 bases from J, the junction kept 3 bases outside the gene matches. The CDR3 reads CASSLLQGPDTQYF. CDR3 bases: TGTGCCAGCAGCTTATTACAGGGGCCAGATACGCAGTATTTT.

The V and J genes are TRBV30 and TRBJ2-7; 8 bases line up with TRBD2. The V and J ends lost 3 bases and 3 bases, in that order; junction bases with no gene match: 13. Germline-derived CDR1 and CDR2 are GTSNPN and SVGIG (reference sequence). The CDR3 has 16 amino acids. CDR3 DNA sequence: TGTGCCTGGAGCTCACAACAGGGACTAGGACTCTACGAGCAGTACTTC. It specifies CAWSSQQGLGLYEQYF.

The rearrangement links TRBV30 to TRBJ2-5, with D hard to call. Trimming took 3 bases from V and 9 from J, leaving 14 bases between them. CDR3 length: 12 amino acids. From germline, CDR1 is GTSNPN and CDR2 SVGIG (reference sequence). This CDR3 is CAWRLQRLSQYF. In DNA, the CDR3 is TGTGCCTGGAGGTTACAGCGACTGTCCCAGTACTTC. The complete variable domain, with remaining parts taken from reference TRBV30 and TRBJ2-5, reads SQTIHQWPATLVQPVGSPLSLECTVEGTSNPNLYWYRQAAGRGLQLLFYSVGIGQISSEVPQNLSASRPQDRQFILSSKKLLLSDSGFYLCAWRLQRLSQYFGPGTRLLVL.

This clone has more than one count but fewer than ten. The chain has TRBV28 and TRBJ2-1, with TRBD2 identical over 14 bases. The germline gives CDR1 MDHEN, CDR2 SYDVKM. V lost 5 bases and J lost 10; bases outside the gene matches: 7. This CDR3 contains 15 residues. CDR3 DNA: TGTGCCAGCAGTGTCGCCGGGACTAGCGGGAGAGAGCAGTTCTTC. As protein: CASSVAGTSGREQFF. The variable domain in full, completed from reference TRBV28 and TRBJ2-1, reads DVKVTQSSRYLVKRTGEKVFLECVQDMDHENMFWYRQDPGLGLRLIYFSYDVKMKEKGDIPEGYSVSREKKERFSLILESASTNQTSMYLCASSVAGTSGREQFFGPGTRLTVL.

The V call is TRBV9, the J call TRBJ2-7; no reliable D call. Per the germline V gene, CDR1 is SGDLS and CDR2 is YYNGEE. With 0 bases removed from V and 4 bases from J, the gap between germline ends came to 11 bases. This CDR3 spans 14 amino acids. This CDR3 is CASSVGSGFYEQYF. CDR3 in DNA: TGTGCCAGCAGCGTAGGATCAGGTTTTTACGAGCAGTACTTC. Complete variable domain (other parts from reference TRBV9 and TRBJ2-7): DSGVTQTPKHLITATGQRVTLRCSPRSGDLSVYWYQQSLDQGLQFLIQYYNGEERAKGNILERFSAQQFPDLHSELNLSSLELGDSALYFCASSVGSGFYEQYFGPGTRLTVT.

The V and J genes are TRBV7-6 and TRBJ2-5, with 7 bases matching TRBD2. The CDR3 consists of 14 residues. V was clipped by 1 base and J by 4 bases; unmatched bases: 3. Germline values: CDR1 SGHVS, CDR2 FNYEAQ. The CDR3 here is CASSLGGRGETQYF. The CDR3 nucleotides are TGTGCCAGCAGCTTAGGGGGGAGGGGAGAGACCCAGTACTTC.

The sample holds a few counts of this clone. The V call is TRBV2, the J call TRBJ2-1; possibly TRBD2 for D (5 bases). V was shortened by 3 bases and J by 7 bases, with 10 bases between the two germline ends. CDR1 is SNHLY, CDR2 FYNNEI, per germline. This CDR3 region has 13 residues. In nucleotides, the CDR3 is TGTGCCAGCAGTGACCCGGGGAGAAATGAGCAGTTCTTC. The encoded protein is CASSDPGRNEQFF.

This chain joins TRBV4-1 and TRBJ2-7; 8 positions agree with TRBD2. V trimming: 4 bases; J trimming: 0 bases; junction bases outside the gene matches: 5. CDR3 length: 15 residues. Germline CDR1 and CDR2: MGHRA and YSYEKL. CDR3 in amino acids: CASSLTSANSYEQYF. In DNA, the CDR3 is TGCGCCAGCAGCCTGACTAGCGCAAACTCCTACGAGCAGTACTTC.

This clone was seen only a few times. The chain uses TRBV9 and TRBJ2-5; D is possibly TRBD2 (6 bases). The CDR3 extends over 14 amino acids. Trimming took 4 bases from V and 5 from J, leaving 15 bases between them. CDR1 is SGDLS and CDR2 is YYNGEE in the germline V gene. CDR3 nucleotides: TGTGCCAGCAGCATCACTGGCGGGATTGAGACCCAGTACTTC. Translated, it gives CASSITGGIETQYF. The entire variable domain, with the rest obtained from reference TRBV9 and TRBJ2-5, is as follows: DSGVTQTPKHLITATGQRVTLRCSPRSGDLSVYWYQQSLDQGLQFLIQYYNGEERAKGNILERFSAQQFPDLHSELNLSSLELGDSALYFCASSITGGIETQYFGPGTRLLVL.

This chain joins TRBV5-1 and TRBJ2-5; 9 nucleotides match TRBD1. From germline, CDR1 is SGHRS and CDR2 YFSETQ. The ends lost 1 base at V and 4 bases at J; junction bases unmatched: 5. This CDR3 is 15 amino acids long. CDR3 sequence: CASSLSTGGSETQYF. The CDR3 bases are TGCGCCAGCAGCTTGTCGACAGGGGGTTCAGAGACCCAGTACTTC.

This clone was seen a handful of times. J is TRBJ2-7 and V is TRBV5-1; maybe TRBD1 (5 bases). Germline values: CDR1 SGHRS, CDR2 YFSETQ. V was clipped by 4 bases and J by 2 bases, with 25 bases between them. The CDR3 has 18 amino acids. The CDR3 protein is CASSPAMGQGEKAYEQYF. The CDR3, as DNA: TGCGCCAGCAGCCCCGCGATGGGGCAGGGTGAGAAGGCCTACGAGCAGTACTTC.

There are a few counts of this clone. The rearrangement uses TRBV15 and TRBJ2-2; D may be TRBD2 (5 bases). Trimming removed 5 bases at V and 4 bases at J, with 8 bases between. Looked up from germline, CDR1 is LNHNV and CDR2 is YYDKDF (reference sequence). The CDR3 is made up of 13 amino acids. CDR3 loop: CATSPRGTGELFF. The CDR3 bases are TGTGCCACCAGCCCACGGGGCACCGGGGAGCTGTTTTTT.

By sample fraction, this clone is medium-sized. The chain has TRBV11-3 and TRBJ2-7, with 7 positions matching TRBD1. Germline trimming cut 4 bases from V and 1 base from J; bases unmatched to any gene: 7. The CDR3 consists of 15 residues. Germline V gene data show CDR1 as SGHNT and CDR2 as YENEEA. CDR3 DNA: TGTGCCAGCAGCTCGAATACAGGGGCATCCTACGAGCAGTACTTC. It codes for CASSSNTGASYEQYF.

The table lists this clone with a few counts. The CDR3 nucleotides read TGTGCCAGCAGCCCAGAGAGCTCCTACAATGAGCAGTTCTTC. It translates to CASSPESSYNEQFF. The chain is built from TRBV5-4 and TRBJ2-1; no clear D. Germline lookup yields CDR1 SGHNT and CDR2 YYREEE (reference sequence). V was trimmed by 4 bases and J by 0 bases, leaving 8 bases between them. CDR3 length equals 14 residues.

The V gene is TRBV23-1, the J gene TRBJ2-3; D is uncertain. TRBV23-1 is identified as an open reading frame with a role that is uncertain. The V gene lost 6 bases and the J gene lost 0 bases, with 10 bases spanning the gap. This CDR3 has 14 amino acids. Here the CDR3 DNA reads TGCGCCAGCAGAGGGAATTCTAGCACAGATACGCAGTATTTT. It yields the protein CASRGNSSTDTQYF.

The genes are TRBV21-1 and TRBJ1-5; no DNA check was done on the table's D call, TRBD1. TRBV21-1 is recorded as a pseudogene. CDR3 length: 14 residues. The CDR3: CASSADRGGQPQHF. The CDR3 bases are TGTGCCAGCAGCGCGGACAGGGGCGGCCAGCCCCAGCATTTT.

In nucleotides, the CDR3 is TGTGCCTGGAGTGTACGCAGGGAACGGCAGTTCTTC. Translation gives CAWSVRRERQFF. This sequence joins TRBV30 and TRBJ2-1, with D tentatively TRBD1 (5 bases). Germline CDR1 GTSNPN, CDR2 SVGIG (reference sequence). This CDR3 contains 12 residues. V shed 0 bases and J shed 12 bases, with 12 bases lying between them.

The chain joins TRBV6-6 to TRBJ2-7; D remains unclear. V lost 2 bases to trimming and J lost 5 bases, with 10 bases between them. The CDR3 is 13 amino acids. The germline V gene encodes CDR1 MNHNY and CDR2 SVGAGI (reference sequence). Written as DNA, the CDR3 is TGTGCCAGCAGTTACCCCCCTAGGGACGAGCAGTACTTC. As protein: CASSYPPRDEQYF.